This TCR beta chain was documented in a study of T cells in Graves' hyperthyroidism and ophthalmopathy. The source material, RNA transcripts, was used to amplify TCR beta CDR3 regions. HTBI primers were used for first-round RT-PCR of the TCR CDR3. TCRdb reanalysed the multiplex PCR reads using MiXCR and keeps one entry per CDR3 protein. The profile shows about 200,000 distinct CDR3 sequences, about a sixth of them singletons. Graves' hyperthyroidism showing no ophthalmopathy progression within 18 months was considered stable. Out of approximately 9.9 ml of fresh peripheral blood came the PBMCs. Comments on this clonotype: Its antigen is unidentified.

Notes on the study in general: Most clonotypes expanded in the thyroid (above 0.001) were also present in blood.

The CDR3 extends over 14 amino acids. Per the germline V gene, CDR1 is SGHRS and CDR2 is YFSETQ. V was clipped by 4 bases and J by 4 bases, with 12 bases between them. Sequenced material: blood. The receptor comes from a woman between 50 and 59 years old with Graves' hyperthyroidism. The V and J genes are TRBV5-1 and TRBJ2-1; D is perhaps TRBD2 (6 bases). The DNA of the CDR3 is TGCGCCAGCAGCATAATTAGCGGTTACAATGAGCAGTTCTTC. Encoded protein: CASSIISGYNEQFF.